What follows is one T cell receptor (beta chain) and its context. Antigen unknown. This sample is drawn from a study of graft-versus-host responses after intestinal transplantation. For the study at large: Transplants given to recipients were multivisceral, liver-intestinal, or isolated intestinal. Recipients were all induced with anti-thymocyte globulin, then given tacrolimus and steroids for approximately 3 years. General study points: Early after transplant, HvG declines were associated with peak levels of circulating GvH clones. Where graft-donor T cell macrochimerism was present, patients had high graft-versus-host to host-versus-graft clonal ratios in allografts.

Trimming at V came to 4 bases and at J to 5 bases, leaving 15 bases not matched to a gene. The CDR3 loop spans 16 amino acids. Germline-derived CDR1 and CDR2 are SGHRS and YFSETQ. TCRdb's copy holds only in-frame clones and misses some; the assay was immunoSEQ multiplex PCR. This table has over 100,000 clones, about 93% appearing once. Sequenced here: unstimulated CD4+ T cells sorted from spleen or lymph node cells, sampled before intestinal transplant. The J gene is TRBJ2-7, the V gene TRBV5-1; 7 bases are shared with TRBD2. The receptor was derived from a human donor who received an intestinal transplant. CDR3 nucleotide sequence: TGCGCCAGCAGCCGTCAGGCGGGAGAGGGCGAAAACGAGCAGTACTTC. Its protein is CASSRQAGEGENEQYF.